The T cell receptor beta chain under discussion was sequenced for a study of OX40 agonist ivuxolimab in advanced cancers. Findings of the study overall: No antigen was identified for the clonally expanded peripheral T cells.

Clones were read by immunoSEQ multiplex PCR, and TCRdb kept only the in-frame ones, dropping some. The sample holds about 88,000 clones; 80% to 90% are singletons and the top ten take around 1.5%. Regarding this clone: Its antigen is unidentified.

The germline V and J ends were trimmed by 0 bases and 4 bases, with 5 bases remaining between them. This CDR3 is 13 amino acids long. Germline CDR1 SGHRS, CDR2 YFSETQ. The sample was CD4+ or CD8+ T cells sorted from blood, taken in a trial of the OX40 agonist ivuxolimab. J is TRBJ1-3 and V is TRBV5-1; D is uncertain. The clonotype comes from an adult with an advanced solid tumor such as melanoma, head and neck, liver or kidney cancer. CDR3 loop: CASSLVQGNTIYF. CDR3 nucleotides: TGCGCCAGCAGCTTGGTGCAGGGAAACACCATATATTTT.